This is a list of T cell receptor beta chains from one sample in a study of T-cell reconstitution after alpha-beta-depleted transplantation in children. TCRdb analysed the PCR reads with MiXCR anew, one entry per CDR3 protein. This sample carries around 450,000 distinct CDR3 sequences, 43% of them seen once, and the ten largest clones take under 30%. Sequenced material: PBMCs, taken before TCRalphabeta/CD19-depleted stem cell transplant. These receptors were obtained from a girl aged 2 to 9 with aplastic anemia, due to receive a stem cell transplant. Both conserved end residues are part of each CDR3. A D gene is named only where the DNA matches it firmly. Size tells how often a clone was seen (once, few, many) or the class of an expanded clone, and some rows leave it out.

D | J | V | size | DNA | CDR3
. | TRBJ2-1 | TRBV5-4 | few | TGTGCCAGCAGCTTGAGACGGGGGACATGGCAAGGCTCCTACAATGAGCAGTTCTTC | CASSLRRGTWQGSYNEQFF
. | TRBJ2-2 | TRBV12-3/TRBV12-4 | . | TGTGCCAGCAGGGACCAGGGGTCCGGGGAGCTGTTTTTT | CASRDQGSGELFF
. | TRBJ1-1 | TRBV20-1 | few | TGCAGTGCTAGAGATTCGGAACGCCCGAACACTGAAGCTTTCTTT | CSARDSERPNTEAFF
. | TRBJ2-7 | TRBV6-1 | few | TGTGCCAGCATCAGACGGGACTACGAGCAGTACTTC | CASIRRDYEQYF
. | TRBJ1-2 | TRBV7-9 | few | TGTGCCAGCAGCTCTGACTCGGGGTCTGGCTACACCTTC | CASSSDSGSGYTF
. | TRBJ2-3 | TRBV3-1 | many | TGTGCCAGCAGCCGTCGCTCAGCGGCCTCTAGCACAGATACGCAGTATTTT | CASSRRSAASSTDTQYF
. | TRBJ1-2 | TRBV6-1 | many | TGTGCCAGCAGTGATATTGGGGGGGGCTATGGCTACACCTTC | CASSDIGGGYGYTF
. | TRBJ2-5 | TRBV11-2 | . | TGTGCCAGCAGCGTGATGGGGACCCAGTACTTC | CASSVMGTQYF
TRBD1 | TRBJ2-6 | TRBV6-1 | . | TGTGCCGCAGATGTGGACAGGCGATACTCTGGGGCCAACGTCCTGACTTTC | CAADVDRRYSGANVLTF
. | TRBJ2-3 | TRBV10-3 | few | TGTGCCATCAGTGAGTCGGGGGATACGCAGTATTTT | CAISESGDTQYF
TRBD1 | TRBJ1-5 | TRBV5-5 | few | TGTGCCAGCAGCTTGAGGGACAGGGCATTCAATCAGCCCCAGCATTTT | CASSLRDRAFNQPQHF
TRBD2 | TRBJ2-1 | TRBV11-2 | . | TGTGCCAGCAGCTGGCGGGGGGCTAGGAGTGAGCAGTTCTTC | CASSWRGARSEQFF
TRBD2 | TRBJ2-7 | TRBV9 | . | TGTGCCAGCAGCCCAGCGGGAGGTGGCGAGCAGTACTTC | CASSPAGGGEQYF
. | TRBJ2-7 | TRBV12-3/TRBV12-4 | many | TGTGCCGTCCTTCCCGAGCAGTACTTC | CAVLPEQYF
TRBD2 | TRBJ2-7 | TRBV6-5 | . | TGTGCCAGCAGTTACTCACGGGAGGGCCGAGGCGAGCAGTACTTC | CASSYSREGRGEQYF
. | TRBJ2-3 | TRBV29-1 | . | TGCAGCGTTGATCTCTCAGGGTCAGATACGCAGTATTTT | CSVDLSGSDTQYF
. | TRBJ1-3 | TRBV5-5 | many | TGTGCCAGCAGCTCCCCGATGGGCACCATATATTTT | CASSSPMGTIYF
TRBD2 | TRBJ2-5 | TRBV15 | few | TGTGCCACCAGCAGAGGACTAGCGGGAGAAGAGACCCAGTACTTC | CATSRGLAGEETQYF
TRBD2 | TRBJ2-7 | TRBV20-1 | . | TGCAGTGCTAGACCCTCTAGCGGGGTGGACGAGCAGTACTTC | CSARPSSGVDEQYF
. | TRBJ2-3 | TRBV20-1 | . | TGCAGTGCTAGAGATACGCAGTATTTT | CSARDTQYF
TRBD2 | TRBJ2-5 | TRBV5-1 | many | TGCGCCAGCAGCTGGGGCGGGGGACTCCAAGAGACCCAGTACTTC | CASSWGGGLQETQYF
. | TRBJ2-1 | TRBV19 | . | TGTGCCAGTAGTATAGAGGGGGCTGTAAACAATGAGCAGTTCTTC | CASSIEGAVNNEQFF
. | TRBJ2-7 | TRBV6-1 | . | TGTGCCAGCAGCGCACTCAATTCCTACGAGCAGTACTTC | CASSALNSYEQYF
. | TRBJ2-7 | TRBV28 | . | TGTGCCAGCACCACCCCACCGGGACAAACTTACGAGCAGTACTTC | CASTTPPGQTYEQYF
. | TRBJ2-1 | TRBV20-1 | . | TGCAGTGCTAGAGATTTCCGGGAGCTATTTTACAATGAGCAGTTCTTC | CSARDFRELFYNEQFF
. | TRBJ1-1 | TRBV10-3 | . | TGTGCCATCAGGGACGGTAACCCTAACACTGAAGCTTTCTTT | CAIRDGNPNTEAFF
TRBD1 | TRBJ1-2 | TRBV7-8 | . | TGTGCCAGCAGCTTTGGGCAGGGGGCTGTCTATGGCTACACCTTC | CASSFGQGAVYGYTF
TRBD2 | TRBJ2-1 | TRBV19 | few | TGTGCCAGTAGTCCCCCAGCGGGAACCTACAATGAGCAGTTCTTC | CASSPPAGTYNEQFF
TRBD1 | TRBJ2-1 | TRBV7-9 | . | TGTGCCAGCAGCCTACAGGGGGCCCTCTCCTACAATGAGCAGTTCTTC | CASSLQGALSYNEQFF
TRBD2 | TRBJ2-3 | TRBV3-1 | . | TGTGCCAGCAGCCAAGACCTAGCGGGAGATACGCAGTATTTT | CASSQDLAGDTQYF
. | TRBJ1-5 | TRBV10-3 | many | TGTGCCATCAGTGAGGAGGGTGGGTATCAGCCCCAGCATTTT | CAISEEGGYQPQHF
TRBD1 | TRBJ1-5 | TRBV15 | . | TGTGCCACCAGCAGAGAACAGGGGGTGGCCCAGCATTTT | CATSREQGVAQHF
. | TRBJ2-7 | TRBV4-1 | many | TGCGCCAGCAGCCCTCAAGGGGGAAGCTCCTACGAGCAGTACTTC | CASSPQGGSSYEQYF
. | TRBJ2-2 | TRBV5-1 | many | TGCGCCAGCAGCCCCCGTGGGGGCAACACCGGGGAGCTGTTTTTT | CASSPRGGNTGELFF
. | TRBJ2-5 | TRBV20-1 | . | TGCAGTGCTCCTGTGACAGTTCGAGAGACCCAGTACTTC | CSAPVTVRETQYF
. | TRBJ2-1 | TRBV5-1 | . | TGCGCCAGCAGCTTAGTTACAGGGAATGAGCAGTTCTTC | CASSLVTGNEQFF
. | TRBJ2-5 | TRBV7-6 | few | TGTGCCAGCAGCTCGGCGGGGCGGCCTCAAGAGACCCAGTACTTC | CASSSAGRPQETQYF
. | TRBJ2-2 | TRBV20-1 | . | TGCATCCTAAGGAGGGGGTACACCGGGGAGCTGTTTTTT | CILRRGYTGELFF
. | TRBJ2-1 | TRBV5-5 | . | TGTGCCAGCAGCTTGCCGGGACTGCACTACAATGAGCAGTTCTTC | CASSLPGLHYNEQFF
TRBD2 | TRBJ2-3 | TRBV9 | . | TGTGCCAGCAGCAGACGGACTAGCGGGTTGACAGATACGCAGTATTTT | CASSRRTSGLTDTQYF
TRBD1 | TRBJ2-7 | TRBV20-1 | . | TGCAGTGCTAGACGGACAGGAACAACCTACGAGCAGTACTTC | CSARRTGTTYEQYF
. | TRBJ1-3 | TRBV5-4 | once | TGTGCCAGCAGCTTGGAGGCTCTCTCTGGAAACACCATATATTTT | CASSLEALSGNTIYF
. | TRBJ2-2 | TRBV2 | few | TGTGCCAGCACCTATCAGGGGAGGGCTACCGGGGAGCTGTTTTTT | CASTYQGRATGELFF
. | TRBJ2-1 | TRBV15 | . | TGTGCCACCAGCAGAGACCCCGAGGGCGATGAGCAGTTCTTC | CATSRDPEGDEQFF
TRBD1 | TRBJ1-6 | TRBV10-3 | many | TGTGCCACCGGACAGGCTGTAAATTCACCCCTCCACTTT | CATGQAVNSPLHF
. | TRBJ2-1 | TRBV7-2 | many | TGTGCCAGCAGCTTTGACCGGGAGAGGAATGAGCAGTTCTTC | CASSFDRERNEQFF
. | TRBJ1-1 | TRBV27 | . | TGTGCCAGCAGTTTGGGGGTGGCGGACACTGAAGCTTTCTTT | CASSLGVADTEAFF
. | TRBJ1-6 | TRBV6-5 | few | TGTGCCAGCAGTTACTCACCCAGGGATTTTTCACCCCTCCACTTT | CASSYSPRDFSPLHF
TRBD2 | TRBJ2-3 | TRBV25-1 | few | TGTGCCAGCAGTGAATTCGGCGGGAGGGAGGCAGATACGCAGTATTTT | CASSEFGGREADTQYF
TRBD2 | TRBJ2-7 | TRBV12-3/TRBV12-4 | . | TGTGCCAGCAGTCCAAGCGGGGGGGCGGTCGAGCAGTACTTC | CASSPSGGAVEQYF
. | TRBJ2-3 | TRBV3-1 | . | TGTGCCAGCAGCCAAGATCACTCGGGGACAACCACAGATACGCAGTATTTT | CASSQDHSGTTTDTQYF
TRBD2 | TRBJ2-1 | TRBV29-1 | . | TGCAGCTCACAAGGACTAGAAGTCTACAATGAGCAGTTCTTC | CSSQGLEVYNEQFF
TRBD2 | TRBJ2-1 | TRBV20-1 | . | TGCAGTGCTAGCGGGGGGGTGGGGAATGAGCAGTTCTTC | CSASGGVGNEQFF